Listed below are T cell receptor beta chains from one sample, sequenced in a study of T cells after yellow fever vaccination. TCRdb independently ran MiXCR on the 5' RACE reads; one entry per CDR3 protein. The sample yields tens of thousands of distinct CDR3 sequences, about 4.6% seen once. Sequenced here: CD8+ T cells sorted from PBMCs, sampled 5 days after the yellow fever booster vaccination. The source is a man aged 30-40 years who received the YFV17D yellow fever vaccine. Both conserved end residues are part of each CDR3. D genes are given only for firm matches. Size is omitted from some rows. Given values are once, few, many or a class for expanded clones.

abundance	v_gene	d_gene	j_gene	CDR3nt	CDR3aa
NA	TRBV5-6	NA	TRBJ2-7	TGTGCCAGCAGCTTGGAGGGGGAAGCCTACGAGCAGTACTTC	CASSLEGEAYEQYF
many	TRBV12-3/TRBV12-4	TRBD1	TRBJ2-1	TGTGCCAGCAGCACAGGGGTTGAGCAGTTCTTC	CASSTGVEQFF
NA	TRBV15	NA	TRBJ2-7	TGTGCCACCAGCAGAGATAAGGGGCTCTTTGACGAGCAGTACTTC	CATSRDKGLFDEQYF
many	TRBV20-1	NA	TRBJ2-1	TGCAGTGCACTCGAGGTGTACAATGAGCAGTTCTTC	CSALEVYNEQFF
many	TRBV20-1	NA	TRBJ2-7	TGCAGTGCTAGAGATCGGACTAACCTCTACGAGCAGTACTTC	CSARDRTNLYEQYF
many	TRBV5-1	TRBD1	TRBJ2-1	TGCGCCAGCAGCTTCACGGACAGGACCCTCCACAATGAGCAGTTCTTC	CASSFTDRTLHNEQFF
many	TRBV11-2	TRBD2	TRBJ2-1	TGTGCCAGCAGCTGGGGGACTAGCGGGATTGAGCAGTTCTTC	CASSWGTSGIEQFF
many	TRBV28	NA	TRBJ1-2	TGTGCCAGCAGCCCCCGGGGGAGGGACTATGGCTACACCTTC	CASSPRGRDYGYTF
NA	TRBV29-1	NA	TRBJ2-1	TGCAGCGTTCTGACTTCCTCCAGAGATGAGCAGTTCTTC	CSVLTSSRDEQFF
many	TRBV5-1	TRBD2	TRBJ2-3	TGCGCCAGCAGCTTCACTAGCGGGAGTAGTACAGATACGCAGTATTTT	CASSFTSGSSTDTQYF
many	TRBV6-5	NA	TRBJ2-5	TGTGCCAGCAGTTCCCACCCAGCGGACCAAGAGACCCAGTACTTC	CASSSHPADQETQYF
many	TRBV4-1	NA	TRBJ1-2	TGCGCCAGCAGCCAAGAGAAGACACCAACTAACTATGGCTACACCTTC	CASSQEKTPTNYGYTF
many	TRBV11-3	NA	TRBJ2-7	TGTGCCAGCAGCCCTCATCCTAGGTTCCTGGGACATCGGGGGAGAGGTGAGCAGTACTTC	CASSPHPRFLGHRGRGEQYF
many	TRBV7-9	NA	TRBJ2-7	TGTGCCAGCAGCTCGAAGACGGTGCCAGAGCAGTACTTC	CASSSKTVPEQYF
many	TRBV12-3/TRBV12-4	TRBD2	TRBJ2-5	TGTGCCAGCAGCACTGGGACTAGCCAAGAGACCCAGTACTTC	CASSTGTSQETQYF
many	TRBV4-3	NA	TRBJ2-3	TGCGCCAGCAGCCAAGAGTTTTTAGCAGATACGCAGTATTTT	CASSQEFLADTQYF
many	TRBV24-1	NA	TRBJ2-3	TGTGCCACCAGTGAAATAGGCGGGATAAGCACAGATACGCAGTATTTT	CATSEIGGISTDTQYF
many	TRBV28	NA	TRBJ2-3	TGTGCCAGCAGTGTCCCCGGGACGGCTAGCACAGATACGCAGTATTTT	CASSVPGTASTDTQYF
many	TRBV7-9	TRBD1	TRBJ1-5	TGTGCCAGCAGCGGGGACAGGGAGGAGGGTCAGCCCCAGCATTTT	CASSGDREEGQPQHF
many	TRBV27	TRBD2	TRBJ2-1	TGTGCCAGCACCTCCGGGACTAGCTCTAACGATGAGCAGTTCTTC	CASTSGTSSNDEQFF
NA	TRBV24-1	TRBD1	TRBJ2-1	TGTGCCACCTGTGATTTGTTCTGGACAGGGACGGACGGGAAACCCTACAATGAGCAGTTCTTC	CATCDLFWTGTDGKPYNEQFF
many	TRBV12-3/TRBV12-4	TRBD2	TRBJ2-7	TGTGCCAGCAGTCAACCGACTAGCTTCTCGTACGAGCAGTACTTC	CASSQPTSFSYEQYF
many	TRBV5-1	TRBD2	TRBJ2-3	TGCGCCAGCAGCTCAATTGGACTAGCGGGAGAAGATACGCAGTATTTT	CASSSIGLAGEDTQYF
many	TRBV3-1	NA	TRBJ2-5	TGTGCCAGCAGCCACGGAGCCGGGAGCGAGCCGGGATTGACCCAGTACTTC	CASSHGAGSEPGLTQYF
many	TRBV10-2	NA	TRBJ2-3	TGCGCCAGCAGTGAGAAGGGTGCAGATACGCAGTATTTT	CASSEKGADTQYF
many	TRBV12-3/TRBV12-4	TRBD2	TRBJ2-1	TGTGCCAGCAGGGCTACGACTAGCGGTTTCAATGAGCAGTTCTTC	CASRATTSGFNEQFF
NA	TRBV5-4	NA	TRBJ2-5	TGTGCCAGCAGCTTGGATCCTAGTCAAGAGACCCAGTACTTC	CASSLDPSQETQYF
many	TRBV5-1	NA	TRBJ1-6	TGCGCCAGCAGAAGTGCGGGCGATTCACCCCTCCACTTT	CASRSAGDSPLHF
many	TRBV13	NA	TRBJ2-7	TGTGCCAGCAGCCAGCCTGGGCGGCCCTACGAGCAGTACTTC	CASSQPGRPYEQYF
many	TRBV9	NA	TRBJ2-7	TGTGCCAGCAGCCGTGACAGCTACGAGCAGTACTTC	CASSRDSYEQYF
many	TRBV12-3/TRBV12-4	NA	TRBJ1-2	TGTGCCAGCAGTTTGGGTGGATCTAACTATGGCTACACCTTC	CASSLGGSNYGYTF
many	TRBV7-9	TRBD2	TRBJ2-1	TGTGCCAGCAGCTTGATAGCGGGAGGGTTCTATGAGCAGTTCTTC	CASSLIAGGFYEQFF
many	TRBV10-3	TRBD2	TRBJ2-3	TGTGCCATCACTTCTAGGAGGGAGGGTCCAGATACGCAGTATTTT	CAITSRREGPDTQYF
many	TRBV19	NA	TRBJ2-7	TGTGCCAGTAGTATCCAGGGTGGTTCCGACGAGCAGTACTTC	CASSIQGGSDEQYF
many	TRBV20-1	NA	TRBJ1-1	TGCAGTTCGACAGTACAGGCCATGAACACTGAAGCTTTCTTT	CSSTVQAMNTEAFF
many	TRBV2	TRBD1	TRBJ2-7	TGTGCCAGCTCCTTGGGGACAGGGTTCTACGAGCAGTACTTC	CASSLGTGFYEQYF
many	TRBV15	NA	TRBJ1-5	TGTGCCACCAGCAGAGACAGGGGCAGCAATCAGCCCCAGCATTTT	CATSRDRGSNQPQHF
many	TRBV5-4	NA	TRBJ2-7	TGTGCCAGCGGGGCCGGGGCCTTCCACGAGCAGTACTTC	CASGAGAFHEQYF
many	TRBV14	NA	TRBJ1-2	TGTGCCAGCAGCCAGATAGACAGGACGCTCTATGGCTACACCTTC	CASSQIDRTLYGYTF
many	TRBV19	TRBD1	TRBJ2-5	TGTGCCAGTAGTATAGATTGGATTACAGGGGGAGAGACCCAGTACTTC	CASSIDWITGGETQYF
NA	TRBV11-2	TRBD2	TRBJ2-7	TGTGCCAGCAGCCATAGAATTCGGGAGGAAAGTTCCTACGAGCAGTACTTC	CASSHRIREESSYEQYF
many	TRBV27	NA	TRBJ2-1	TGTGCCAGCAGTTTGCGTGTGAGCAATGAGCAGTTCTTC	CASSLRVSNEQFF
many	TRBV25-1	TRBD1	TRBJ2-5	TGTGCCAGCAGTGAATGGGTTCCCCGACAGGGGGCCCGGGAGGGCAGCCAAGAGACCCAGTACTTC	CASSEWVPRQGAREGSQETQYF
many	TRBV14	NA	TRBJ2-1	TGTGCCAGCAGCCAATCCCCTCATAATGAGCAGTTCTTC	CASSQSPHNEQFF
few	TRBV11-2	NA	TRBJ2-3	TGTGCCAGCAGCCCAGGCCTACAGTACACAGATACGCAGTATTTT	CASSPGLQYTDTQYF
many	TRBV7-9	TRBD1	TRBJ2-1	TGTGCCAGCAGCTCTAGGGACAGGTACAATGAGCAGTTCTTC	CASSSRDRYNEQFF
many	TRBV11-2	NA	TRBJ1-4	TGTGCCAGCAGCTGGGAGGATTATGAAAAACTGTTTTTT	CASSWEDYEKLFF
many	TRBV12-3/TRBV12-4	NA	TRBJ2-7	TGTGCCAGCAGCCTAGGGGGGGGATTGACCTACGAGCAGTACTTC	CASSLGGGLTYEQYF
many	TRBV19	NA	TRBJ2-2	TGTGCCAGTAGTGGATACGGGGAGCTGTTTTTT	CASSGYGELFF
many	TRBV3-1	NA	TRBJ2-1	TGTGCCAGCAGCCCCTGGACTGAGGCGCAGGATGAGCAGTTCTTC	CASSPWTEAQDEQFF